These 26 T cell receptor beta chains share one sample of origin, sequenced in a study of early T cells in non-severe SARS-CoV-2 infection. TCRdb used MiXCR to reprocess the 5' RACE reads, holding one entry per CDR3 protein. This table holds around 76,000 distinct CDR3 sequences, roughly 10% found once. Source material: whole blood. These receptor sequences come from an adult who was a healthcare worker with PCR-confirmed SARS-CoV-2 infection or an uninfected control (not recorded which).

The chain couples TRBV7-6 to TRBJ2-2; D gene unclear. The germline CDR1 and CDR2 sequences are SGHVS and FNYEAQ. The CDR3 has 14 amino acids. Trimming removed 0 bases at V and 3 bases at J, with 5 bases between. CDR3 residues: CASSLALDTGELFF. Written as DNA, the CDR3 is TGTGCCAGCAGCTTAGCTCTTGACACCGGGGAGCTGTTTTTT.

This clonotype has at least ten counts. The chain has TRBV18 and TRBJ1-5; no reliable D call. The CDR3 totals 15 residues. Per the germline V gene, CDR1 is KGHSH and CDR2 is LQKENI. V lost 1 base and J 2 bases, leaving 9 bases between the germline ends. CDR3 residues: CASSPQGGGNQPQHF. The CDR3 bases are TGTGCCAGCTCACCACAGGGAGGCGGCAATCAGCCCCAGCATTTT.

The sample holds a few counts of this clonotype. The J gene is TRBJ1-6, the V gene TRBV12-3 or TRBV12-4, with a weak D call TRBD1 (5 bases). V was clipped by 6 bases and J by 10 bases, with 22 bases between them. The CDR3 length is 16 residues. Written as DNA, the CDR3 is TGTGCCAGCAGGCCCCCGGGAGCCCAGGGAGAATCACCCCTCCACTTT. Residues: CASRPPGAQGESPLHF.

In nucleotides, the CDR3 is TGTGCCAGCAGCGTAGGACAAACAGGTTTTGAAGCTTTCTTT. Protein product: CASSVGQTGFEAFF. The chain links TRBV9 to TRBJ1-1, with D perhaps TRBD1 (5 bases). The V and J ends lost 0 bases and 7 bases respectively, with 13 bases between them. The CDR3 runs 14 residues. CDR1 is SGDLS and CDR2 is YYNGEE in the germline V gene.

This chain uses TRBV5-6 with TRBJ2-7, with 7 positions matching TRBD2. V lost 1 base to trimming and J lost 0 bases; unmatched junction nucleotides: 4. Germline CDR1 SGHDT, CDR2 YYEEEE. The CDR3 is 15 amino acids. The CDR3, as DNA: TGTGCCAGCAGCTTGAGTCGCGGGAGCTCCTACGAGCAGTACTTC. It yields the protein CASSLSRGSSYEQYF.

V gene TRBV20-1 combines with J gene TRBJ2-3; 8 bases line up with TRBD2. V gave up 1 base and J gave up 2 bases; unmatched junction bases: 5. CDR3 length equals 15 residues. The germline CDR1 and CDR2 sequences are DFQATT and SNEGSKA (reference sequence). As DNA, the CDR3 is TGCAGTGCTAGAGGCGGCGGGGGGCCCACAGATACGCAGTATTTT. The encoded protein is CSARGGGGPTDTQYF.

This clonotype was recorded many times. The chain recombines TRBV18 with TRBJ1-6; D remains unclear. V dropped 2 bases and J dropped 8 bases, with 7 bases sitting between them. CDR3 length: 13 amino acids. In germline, CDR1 is KGHSH, CDR2 LQKENI. CDR3 residues: CASSPSPDSPLHF. CDR3 nucleotides: TGTGCCAGCTCACCAAGTCCGGATTCACCCCTCCACTTT. The variable domain in full, completed from reference TRBV18 and TRBJ1-6, reads NAGVMQNPRHLVRRRGQEARLRCSPMKGHSHVYWYRQLPEEGLKFMVYLQKENIIDESGMPKERFSAEFPKEGPSILRIQQVVRGDSAAYFCASSPSPDSPLHFGNGTRLTVT.

This chain links TRBV9 with TRBJ2-7; 9 positions match TRBD1. This CDR3 spans 16 amino acids. Germline values: CDR1 SGDLS, CDR2 YYNGEE. V was pared by 0 bases and J by 0 bases, with 4 bases of the junction left unmatched. The CDR3 is CASSVAQGAISYEQYF. The CDR3 DNA reads TGTGCCAGCAGCGTAGCACAGGGGGCTATCTCCTACGAGCAGTACTTC.

This clonotype has more than one count but fewer than ten. The V call is TRBV6-6, the J call TRBJ1-3; D call uncertain. Trimming left V 6 bases short and J 4 bases short, with 7 bases between. The CDR3 extends over 12 amino acids. The germline CDR1 and CDR2 sequences are MNHNY and SVGAGI (reference sequence). The CDR3 coding sequence is TGTGCCAGCAGCTCACAGGGAAACACCATATATTTT. It yields the protein CASSSQGNTIYF.

There are a few counts of this clonotype. The V and J genes are TRBV3-2 and TRBJ2-7. TRBV3-2 is a known pseudogene. The CDR3 totals 15 residues. The CDR3 region has the DNA TGTGCCAGCAGCCAAGATTGGGAAGACGTCGGAGAGCAGTACTTC. Translated, it gives CASSQDWEDVGEQYF.

This clonotype was recorded at least ten times. The V gene is TRBV4-1, the J gene TRBJ1-5; 8 positions match TRBD1. The germline V gene encodes CDR1 MGHRA and CDR2 YSYEKL. CDR3 length: 17 amino acids. V dropped 4 bases and J dropped 0; count of bases not matched to a gene: 8. CDR3: CASSPTGAGYSNQPQHF. The CDR3 DNA sequence: TGCGCCAGCAGCCCGACAGGGGCAGGGTATAGCAATCAGCCCCAGCATTTT.

The V gene is TRBV12-3 or TRBV12-4, the J gene TRBJ2-7, with TRBD1 identical over 8 bases. This CDR3 is built from 17 residues. Germline trimming cut 5 bases from V and 0 bases from J; bases unmatched to any gene: 12. This CDR3 reads CASSTARQGRTSYEQYF. CDR3 in DNA: TGTGCCAGCAGTACTGCCCGACAGGGGCGGACCTCCTACGAGCAGTACTTC.

This clonotype was seen more than once but under ten times. This sequence joins TRBV20-1 and TRBJ1-1; 10 nucleotides align to TRBD1. Trimming cost V 4 bases and J 4 bases; bases outside gene matches: 3. CDR3 length equals 13 residues. Germline V gene data show CDR1 as DFQATT and CDR2 as SNEGSKA (reference sequence). CDR3 DNA sequence: TGCAGTGCTACCGGGACAGGGGCCACTGAAGCTTTCTTT. Amino acids: CSATGTGATEAFF.

This clonotype was seen more than once but under ten times. The chain employs TRBV29-1 and TRBJ2-5; 7 bases are a match to TRBD1. Germline CDR1 reads SQVTM; CDR2 reads ANQGSEA. The CDR3 has 15 amino acids. After removal of 3 bases from V and 5 bases from J, the junction contained 12 bases not matched to a gene. CDR3 in DNA: TGCAGCGTTGAGGTGCCGGACAGGATCGCGGAGACCCAGTACTTC. This gives the protein CSVEVPDRIAETQYF.

This clonotype has a count of ten or more. The gene calls are TRBV19 and TRBJ2-7; D is perhaps TRBD1 (6 bases). Germline-derived CDR1 and CDR2 are LNHDA and SQIVND (reference sequence). The CDR3 contains 14 residues. V lost 4 bases and J lost 9, with 19 bases in between. Here the CDR3 reads CASSNWDNVALQYF. The CDR3 bases are TGTGCCAGTAGTAACTGGGACAACGTAGCCCTGCAGTACTTC.

This clonotype was detected many times. The chain employs TRBV20-1 and TRBJ1-1; TRBD1 agrees at 7 bases. Germline V lookup: CDR1 DFQATT, CDR2 SNEGSKA (reference sequence). This CDR3 spans 14 amino acids. The V and J ends lost 6 bases and 4 bases, in that order; junction bases with no gene match: 11. The DNA for the CDR3 is TGCAGTGCCCCCCTAGGAGGGGGCCGCACTGAAGCTTTCTTT. Translated, it gives CSAPLGGGRTEAFF.

This clonotype was seen many times. The V and J genes are TRBV9 and TRBJ2-5, with D unclear. CDR1 is SGDLS and CDR2 is YYNGEE in the germline V gene. V shed 2 bases and J shed 5 bases, with 13 bases lying between them. This CDR3 contains 14 residues. CDR3 coding DNA: TGTGCCAGCAGCGTTAACTTCCTCGCGGAGACCCAGTACTTC. It is translated as CASSVNFLAETQYF.

The V gene is TRBV7-2, the J gene TRBJ1-2, with 7 bases aligning to TRBD1. Germline V CDR1 and CDR2: SGHTA, FQGNSA. With 5 bases clipped from V and 5 bases from J, the junction kept 14 bases outside the gene matches. This CDR3 region has 16 residues. The CDR3 sequence: CASSRNWGQSTYGYTF. The CDR3 DNA sequence: TGTGCCAGCAGCCGGAATTGGGGACAGTCGACTTATGGCTACACCTTC.

The table lists this clonotype with a few counts. The rearrangement links TRBV4-1 to TRBJ2-1; D is possibly TRBD2 (6 bases). CDR1 MGHRA and CDR2 YSYEKL come from the germline V gene. V lost 0 bases, J lost 11 bases, and 11 bases lay in between. The CDR3 has 13 residues. CDR3 loop: CASSQDPGLQQFF. Written as DNA, the CDR3 is TGCGCCAGCAGCCAAGATCCGGGACTCCAGCAGTTCTTC.

This clonotype was recorded many times. The CDR3 protein is CASSELREHEQYF. CDR3 nucleotide sequence: TGTGCTAGTTCAGAGCTCCGGGAGCACGAGCAGTACTTC. This sequence joins TRBV12-5 and TRBJ2-7; D perhaps matches TRBD2 (6 bases). Germline V gene data show CDR1 as LGHNT and CDR2 as FRNRAP. The CDR3 is 13 amino acids. Trimming removed 8 bases from V and 5 bases from J, with 16 bases in between. Full variable domain (rest looked up from reference TRBV12-5 and TRBJ2-7): DARVTQTPRHKVTEMGQEVTMRCQPILGHNTVFWYRQTMMQGLELLAYFRNRAPLDDSGMPKDRFSAEMPDATLATLKIQPSEPRDSAVYFCASSELREHEQYFGPGTRLTVT.

This clonotype was recorded a few times. The rearrangement links TRBV7-9 to TRBJ2-7; the D gene could be TRBD1 or TRBD2 (6 bases each). V gave up 5 bases and J gave up 2 bases, with 19 bases separating them. The CDR3 extends over 16 amino acids. Per germline, CDR1 SEHNR and CDR2 FQNEAQ (reference sequence). CDR3 protein: CASSIQGGKGTYEQYF. The CDR3 region has the DNA TGTGCCAGCAGCATCCAAGGGGGGAAGGGGACCTACGAGCAGTACTTC. The whole variable domain, remainder taken from reference TRBV7-9 and TRBJ2-7, is DTGVSQNPRHKITKRGQNVTFRCDPISEHNRLYWYRQTLGQGPEFLTYFQNEAQLEKSRLLSDRFSAERPKGSFSTLEIQRTEQGDSAMYLCASSIQGGKGTYEQYFGPGTRLTVT.

This chain links TRBV13 with TRBJ2-7, with D tentatively TRBD2 (6 bases). CDR1 is PRHDT and CDR2 is FYEKMQ in the germline V gene (reference sequence). The V gene lost 7 bases and the J gene lost 2 bases, with 18 bases spanning the gap. CDR3 length: 15 residues. CDR3 in DNA: TGTGCCAGCACCGCCCAAAGCCGGGGGACCTACGAGCAGTACTTC. Translated: CASTAQSRGTYEQYF.

The table lists this clonotype with a few counts. V gene TRBV5-1 combines with J gene TRBJ2-7, with D perhaps TRBD2 (6 bases). V lost 0 bases, J lost 0 bases, and 10 bases lay in between. This CDR3 has 15 amino acids. CDR1 and CDR2 (germline): SGHRS, YFSETQ. CDR3 protein: CASSLVEGPSYEQYF. DNA for the CDR3: TGCGCCAGCAGCTTGGTGGAGGGGCCCTCCTACGAGCAGTACTTC.

This chain joins TRBV2 and TRBJ2-3; D is possibly TRBD2 (6 bases). V shed 7 bases and J shed 0 bases, with 14 bases lying between them. Germline loops: CDR1 SNHLY, CDR2 FYNNEI. The CDR3 covers 15 residues. CDR3 bases: TGTGCCAGCACCGGACTTGGGACTAGCACAGATACGCAGTATTTT. It specifies CASTGLGTSTDTQYF.

This clonotype was seen more than once but under ten times. V and J are TRBV3-1 and TRBJ1-1, with 9 bases identical to TRBD1. This CDR3 has 13 residues. V was clipped by 0 bases and J by 11 bases; unmatched bases: 4. Germline values: CDR1 LGHDT, CDR2 YNNKEL (reference sequence). CDR3 sequence (DNA): TGTGCCAGCAGCCAAGATGGCGGGACAGGGGCTTTCTTT. It codes for CASSQDGGTGAFF.

This clonotype was seen repeatedly, ten times or more. This chain uses TRBV4-1 with TRBJ2-4; D is perhaps TRBD1 (7 bases). Germline V gene sequence: CDR1 MGHRA, CDR2 YSYEKL. Trimming cost V 8 bases and J 1 base, with 15 bases left between them. The CDR3 loop spans 15 amino acids. CDR3 amino acids: CASGGAGGAKNIQYF. In DNA, the CDR3 is TGCGCCAGCGGTGGGGCAGGGGGGGCCAAAAACATTCAGTACTTC.